A single sample gave rise to the 5 T cell receptor beta chains below, sequenced in a study of cytomegalovirus exposure and HLA in healthy donors. Researchers ran the PCR with 60 Vbeta and 13 Jbeta primers. Clones were read by immunoSEQ multiplex PCR, and TCRdb kept only the in-frame ones, dropping some. The sample shows some 210,000 clones, approximately 87% of them seen only once. Input material: PBMCs. The receptor set was obtained from a man aged 30 to 45 in good health and CMV-seronegative.

This clone was detected a few times. V is TRBV27 and J is TRBJ1-2; TRBD1 aligns across 9 bases. CDR1 and CDR2 from the germline V gene are MNHEY and SMNVEV (reference sequence). The CDR3 totals 15 residues. With 4 bases clipped from V and 4 bases from J, the junction kept 7 bases outside the gene matches. The CDR3 DNA follows: TGTGCCAGCAGTTCCCCCGACAGGGGGTCCTATGGCTACACCTTC. As protein: CASSSPDRGSYGYTF.

V usage is TRBV7-9 and J usage is TRBJ2-5; a weak D match, TRBD2 (6 bases). CDR3 size: 13 residues. Trimming pared 3 bases from V and 2 bases from J, leaving 7 bases between. Germline CDR1 is SEHNR and CDR2 is FQNEAQ (reference sequence). The CDR3 DNA reads TGTGCCAGCAGCTTGGGGGGTCAAGAGACCCAGTACTTC. Amino acid sequence: CASSLGGQETQYF.

The chain joins TRBV6-4 to TRBJ2-5; maybe TRBD2 (5 bases). Germline V lookup: CDR1 MRHNA, CDR2 SNTAGT. CDR3 length: 13 amino acids. Trimming shortened V by 5 bases and J by 5 bases, and 12 bases separated the two germline ends. This chain's CDR3 is CASSNLAGETQYF. The DNA of the CDR3 is TGTGCCAGCAGTAATCTAGCCGGGGAGACCCAGTACTTC.

The chain combines TRBV6-6 with TRBJ1-2, with TRBD1 as a possible D gene (5 bases). The CDR3 is 14 residues long. CDR1 is MNHNY and CDR2 is SVGAGI in the germline V gene (reference sequence). Trimming stripped 5 bases from V and 0 bases from J, with 10 bases between. The CDR3 DNA reads TGTGCCAGCAGTCTCGACAGAGCTAACTATGGCTACACCTTC. It encodes CASSLDRANYGYTF.

The V call is TRBV2, the J call TRBJ2-1; no reliable D call. The ends were cut back, 7 bases at V and 2 bases at J, with 12 bases in the middle. The CDR3 length is 14 residues. Germline loops: CDR1 SNHLY, CDR2 FYNNEI. CDR3 region: CASKSSVPYNEQFF. The CDR3 DNA sequence: TGTGCCAGCAAGAGCTCGGTACCCTACAATGAGCAGTTCTTC.